A single TCR beta chain is shown here with its context. Its antigen is as yet unknown. This sample was included in a study of shared clonotypes between healthy human individuals. Findings and caveats of the study: Researchers sampled only blood; tissue repertoires likely differ. Naive subsets generally exceeded memory subsets in estimated richness.

Germline CDR1 is SGHTA and CDR2 is FQGTGA. The V gene lost 5 bases and the J gene lost 3 bases, with 14 bases spanning the gap. The CDR3 is made up of 15 amino acids. In the authors' workflow: Filtering differed since immunoSEQ provided only junctions, with no quality scores. Generated by immunoSEQ multiplex PCR, the TCRdb table keeps only in-frame clones and is missing some. D and trimming were read from the DNA, whereas the V and J calls and clone size are those reported in that table. The sample has about 2.3 million clones, 85% to 95% seen once. Sequencing input: naive CD4+ T cells from PBMCs. Described subset: CD45RA+ positively selected. This chain joins TRBV7-3 and TRBJ2-1; D is possibly TRBD1 (7 bases). This sequence originates from a man between 18 and 29 years old in good health. Some clones in this sample may be carry-over from other donors' samples. CDR3 sequence: CASSPRGVGYNEQFF. Here the CDR3 DNA reads TGTGCCAGCAGCCCCAGGGGGGTAGGCTACAATGAGCAGTTCTTC. The full variable domain, completed using reference TRBV7-3 and TRBJ2-1, is GAGVSQTPSNKVTEKGKYVELRCDPISGHTALYWYRQSLGQGPEFLIYFQGTGAADDSGLPNDRFFAVRPEGSVSTLKIQRTERGDSAVYLCASSPRGVGYNEQFFGPGTRLTVL.